These 27 T cell receptor beta chains were sequenced from one sample in a study of CD8 T cells in ankylosing spondylitis. TCRdb reprocessed the 5' RACE reads via MiXCR and lists one record per CDR3 protein. Here the sample spans 200,000 or so distinct CDR3 sequences, around 13% being singletons. Sequencing input: blood, either unsorted or a sorted T cell fraction (not recorded which). All receptors come from a female donor with ankylosing spondylitis or in good health (not recorded which).

This clonotype was found many times. This rearrangement joins TRBV12-3 or TRBV12-4 to TRBJ2-4; TRBD1 matches 9 bases. This CDR3 contains 13 residues. The V segment lost 5 bases and the J segment 4 bases; nucleotides outside the gene matches: 0. CDR3 coding DNA: TGTGCCAGCAGTGACAGGGGGAAAAACATTCAGTACTTC. Translating gives CASSDRGKNIQYF.

In its sample, this clonotype was seen many times. The chain joins TRBV15 to TRBJ2-1; D gene unclear. CDR1 and CDR2 from the germline V gene are LNHNV and YYDKDF (reference sequence). The CDR3 contains 14 residues. Trimming pared 1 base from V and 5 bases from J, leaving 9 bases between. CDR3 sequence (DNA): TGTGCCACCAGCAGAGCCCCCTGGGACAATGAGCAGTTCTTC. Its translation is CATSRAPWDNEQFF.

This clonotype was counted at least ten times. The rearrangement uses TRBV24-1 and TRBJ1-1; 7 nucleotides line up with TRBD1. Germline V gene lookup returns CDR1 KGHDR and CDR2 SFDVKD. After removal of 7 bases from V and 3 bases from J, the junction contained 4 bases not matched to a gene. This CDR3 contains 13 residues. The CDR3 loop reads CATRGTGDTEAFF. For the CDR3, the DNA is TGTGCCACCAGGGGTACAGGGGACACTGAAGCTTTCTTT.

This clonotype was observed a few times. The chain employs TRBV3-1 and TRBJ2-1, with D unresolved. CDR3 length equals 15 residues. The V end was cut by 0 bases, the J end by 4 bases, with 10 bases between. Germline assignment: CDR1 LGHDT and CDR2 YNNKEL (reference sequence). CDR3 amino acids: CASSQDLLLYNEQFF. The CDR3 DNA reads TGTGCCAGCAGCCAAGATCTCCTCCTGTACAATGAGCAGTTCTTC.

The chain links TRBV5-8 to TRBJ2-6; D might be TRBD1 (6 bases). This CDR3 has 15 amino acids. CDR1 is SGHTS and CDR2 is YDEGEE in the germline V gene. Trimming removed 4 bases at V and 12 bases at J, with 20 bases between. The CDR3 here is CASSLSPQGIGVLTF. In nucleotides, the CDR3 is TGTGCCAGCAGCCTATCACCCCAGGGGATAGGCGTCCTGACTTTC.

This clonotype was found many times. The V and J genes are TRBV29-1 and TRBJ1-2, with 10 nucleotides matching TRBD1. After removal of 4 bases from V and 0 bases from J, the junction contained 2 bases not matched to a gene. The germline V gene has CDR1 SQVTM and CDR2 ANQGSEA. The CDR3 sequence is 14 residues long. The CDR3 protein is CSVGGTGANYGYTF. The CDR3 DNA reads TGCAGCGTTGGAGGGACAGGGGCTAACTATGGCTACACCTTC.

This clonotype has at least ten counts. The chain recombines TRBV10-3 with TRBJ2-5; D ambiguous. The V gene lost 6 bases and the J gene lost 0 bases, with 11 bases spanning the gap. This CDR3 is built from 14 residues. The germline V gene has CDR1 ENHRY and CDR2 SYGVKD. DNA of the CDR3: TGTGCCATCAGGGCCCCTTGGGACCAAGAGACCCAGTACTTC. Protein sequence: CAIRAPWDQETQYF.

This clonotype was observed at least ten times. This chain joins TRBV20-1 and TRBJ2-7, with D perhaps matching TRBD2 (5 bases). The CDR3 is 13 amino acids. V lost 1 base and J 2 bases, leaving 9 bases between the germline ends. Germline values: CDR1 DFQATT, CDR2 SNEGSKA (reference sequence). Here the CDR3 DNA reads TGCAGTGCTAGAGCGGGATTTACCTACGAGCAGTACTTC. Translation: CSARAGFTYEQYF.

This chain joins TRBV7-9 and TRBJ2-7; the match to TRBD1 covers 9 bases. V lost 5 bases to trimming and J lost 5 bases; unmatched junction nucleotides: 10. Germline CDR1 reads SEHNR; CDR2 reads FQNEAQ (reference sequence). CDR3 size: 15 residues. CDR3: CASSPGRDRVNEQYF. The CDR3 DNA reads as TGTGCCAGCAGCCCGGGCCGGGACAGGGTAAACGAGCAGTACTTC.

This clonotype was detected ten times or more. At one boundary the junction diverges from the germline segment, which might be a read error. The V gene is TRBV7-7, the J gene TRBJ2-1; 12 nucleotides agree with TRBD2. In germline, CDR1 is SSHAT, CDR2 FNYEAQ (reference sequence). The CDR3 has 15 residues. The chain's CDR3 is CASSTGLAGYNEQFF. For the CDR3, the DNA is TGTGCTAGCAGCACGGGACTAGCGGGTTACAATGAGCAGTTCTTC.

This clonotype appeared once. The chain has TRBV5-1 and TRBJ1-1, with TRBD1 matching 10 bases. Looked up from germline, CDR1 is SGHRS and CDR2 is YFSETQ. V dropped 0 bases and J dropped 4; count of bases not matched to a gene: 6. The CDR3 consists of 16 residues. This CDR3 reads CASSLEVGTGATEAFF. In nucleotides, the CDR3 is TGCGCCAGCAGCTTGGAGGTAGGGACAGGGGCCACTGAAGCTTTCTTT.

This clonotype appeared a few times. The chain combines TRBV27 with TRBJ2-3, with TRBD1 matching over 9 bases. The trim removed 6 bases at V and 2 bases at J, leaving 6 bases unmatched. The CDR3 consists of 15 residues. Germline CDR1 is MNHEY and CDR2 is SMNVEV (reference sequence). The CDR3 DNA reads TGTGCCAGCAGCGGGGGACAGGGCTACACAGATACGCAGTATTTT. Its protein is CASSGGQGYTDTQYF.

This clonotype was detected a few times. The J gene is TRBJ2-4, the V gene TRBV7-8; 7 nucleotides match TRBD1. Germline CDR1 and CDR2: SGHVS and FQNEAQ. CDR3 length: 12 amino acids. The V segment lost 4 bases and the J segment 9 bases; nucleotides outside the gene matches: 3. CDR3 protein: CASSSGQSIQYF. CDR3 nucleotides: TGTGCCAGCAGCTCGGGACAGTCCATTCAGTACTTC. The full variable domain, rest sourced from reference TRBV7-8 and TRBJ2-4, is GAGVSQSPRYKVAKRGQDVALRCDPISGHVSLFWYQQALGQGPEFLTYFQNEAQLDKSGLPSDRFFAERPEGSVSTLKIQRTQQEDSAVYLCASSSGQSIQYFGAGTRLSVL.

In its sample, this clonotype was seen many times. CDR3 bases: TGCAGCGTTCAGCGGACAGGGGGTCCCGGAGCGGGCACAGATACGCAGTATTTT. Protein product: CSVQRTGGPGAGTDTQYF. The chain uses TRBV29-1 and TRBJ2-3; 10 positions agree with TRBD1. Trimming took 5 bases from V and 1 from J; bases not matched to a gene: 15. From germline, CDR1 is SQVTM and CDR2 ANQGSEA. The CDR3 runs 18 residues.

This clonotype was observed a handful of times. The rearrangement links TRBV12-3 or TRBV12-4 to TRBJ2-7; 9 bases align to TRBD2. J lost 3 bases, V lost 3 bases, and 9 bases had no gene match. The CDR3 length is 16 residues. The CDR3 DNA reads TGTGCCAGCAGTTTTCCGGGTCCAGCGGGAGGCTACGAGCAGTACTTC. Translating gives CASSFPGPAGGYEQYF.

This clonotype showed up just a few times. The V gene is TRBV5-6, the J gene TRBJ2-2; D is ambiguous. The ends were cut back, 4 bases at V and 0 bases at J, with 4 bases in the middle. This CDR3 comprises 13 residues. Germline CDR1 and CDR2: SGHDT and YYEEEE. This CDR3 is CASSLANTGELFF. The CDR3 nucleotides are TGTGCCAGCAGCCTAGCGAACACCGGGGAGCTGTTTTTT.

Only a few counts were recorded for this clonotype. The chain has TRBV7-2 and TRBJ1-4, with no clear D. The CDR3 extends over 13 amino acids. Germline-derived CDR1 and CDR2 are SGHTA and FQGNSA. V was shortened by 6 bases and J by 8 bases, with 13 bases between the two germline ends. DNA of the CDR3: TGTGCCAGCAGGGCGAGTGGGCAGGAAAAACTGTTTTTT. Amino acid sequence: CASRASGQEKLFF. Drawing the rest from reference TRBV7-2 and TRBJ1-4, the complete variable domain is GAGVSQSPSNKVTEKGKDVELRCDPISGHTALYWYRQSLGQGLEFLIYFQGNSAPDKSGLPSDRFSAERTGGSVSTLTIQRTQQEDSAVYLCASRASGQEKLFFGSGTQLSVL.

Only a few counts were recorded for this clonotype. The chain has TRBV25-1 and TRBJ1-2; the match to TRBD1 covers 8 bases. CDR3 length equals 15 residues. Per the germline V gene, CDR1 is MGHDK and CDR2 is SYGVNS. V lost 4 bases, J lost 5 bases, and 9 bases stayed unmatched. CDR3: CASSADRGSGYGYTF. The CDR3 region has the DNA TGTGCCAGCAGTGCCGACAGGGGCTCGGGTTATGGCTACACCTTC.

This clonotype was counted only a few times. This chain uses TRBV4-2 with TRBJ1-2; TRBD1 matches 8 bases. There are 13 residues in the CDR3. Germline CDR1 is LGHNA and CDR2 is YNFKEQ. V dropped 3 bases and J dropped 4; count of bases not matched to a gene: 1. CDR3 protein: CASSQGTGYGYTF. Written as DNA, the CDR3 is TGTGCCAGCAGCCAGGGGACAGGCTATGGCTACACCTTC.

Points on this clonotype: A read error may be the cause here, since a much bigger clone is one base away. The chain couples TRBV24-1 to TRBJ2-5; D ambiguous. This CDR3 region has 14 residues. Germline CDR1 is KGHDR and CDR2 is SFDVKD. The CDR3 nucleotides are TGTCCCACCAGTGATCGGACGGCCCAAGAGACCCAGTACTTC. It yields the protein CPTSDRTAQETQYF.

This clonotype was observed many times. The V call is TRBV6-1, the J call TRBJ2-7; D not resolved. CDR1 MNHNS and CDR2 SASEGT come from the germline V gene. The CDR3 loop spans 14 amino acids. The V gene lost 7 bases and the J gene lost 7 bases, with 20 bases spanning the gap. For the CDR3, the DNA is TGTGCCAGCACCCAGAAAGAGTCAGCCCATGAGCAGTACTTC. It codes for CASTQKESAHEQYF.

About this clonotype itself: A read error is possible here, since a much larger clone lies one base away. V is TRBV2 and J is TRBJ2-5; 10 bases align to TRBD2. CDR3 length: 14 amino acids. The J segment lost 6 bases and the V segment lost 3 bases, leaving 4 bases of the junction unmatched. Germline lookup yields CDR1 SNHLY and CDR2 FYNNEI. CDR3 loop: CASSDVAGGKTQYF. The CDR3 coding sequence is TGTGCCAGCAGTGACGTAGCGGGAGGAAAGACCCAGTACTTC.

This clonotype was observed many times. This chain uses TRBV29-1 with TRBJ1-2; maybe TRBD1 (5 bases). Germline V gene sequence: CDR1 SQVTM, CDR2 ANQGSEA. The CDR3 loop spans 11 amino acids. Trimming removed 1 base at V and 8 bases at J, with 8 bases between. CDR3 loop: CSVEVRDGYTF. For the CDR3, the DNA is TGCAGCGTTGAAGTTAGGGACGGCTACACCTTC.

This clonotype was seen a handful of times. This rearrangement joins TRBV12-3 or TRBV12-4 to TRBJ2-1; 7 nucleotides match TRBD2. The CDR3 is 15 amino acids. V trimming: 3 bases; J trimming: 6 bases; junction bases outside the gene matches: 8. CDR3 bases: TGTGCCAGCAGTTTTCGGGTAGCGGGCGTCAATGAGCAGTTCTTC. Encoded protein: CASSFRVAGVNEQFF.

The rearrangement uses TRBV6-1 and TRBJ2-7; 7 bases match TRBD1. The CDR3 loop spans 15 amino acids. With V trimmed by 6 bases and J by 1 base, 9 bases remained unmatched. In germline, CDR1 is MNHNS, CDR2 SASEGT. CDR3 residues: CASRRQGQTSYEQYF. The CDR3 DNA reads as TGTGCCAGCAGGCGTCAGGGACAGACATCCTACGAGCAGTACTTC.

The gene calls are TRBV7-9 and TRBJ2-7; D uncertain. The V gene's germline CDR1 is SEHNR and CDR2 FQNEAQ (reference sequence). Trimming cost V 4 bases and J 3 bases, with 22 bases left between them. The CDR3 extends over 17 amino acids. CDR3 DNA: TGTGCCAGCAGCTCAAACGCCGGAGTCGACGAATTCTACGAGCAGTACTTC. Its protein is CASSSNAGVDEFYEQYF.

This clonotype was found many times. The chain couples TRBV5-1 to TRBJ2-3, with D maybe TRBD1 (5 bases). This CDR3 region has 14 residues. Germline V gene data show CDR1 as SGHRS and CDR2 as YFSETQ. V lost 2 bases to trimming and J lost 1 base, with 8 bases between them. This CDR3 reads CASSFGRGTDTQYF. The CDR3 DNA reads as TGCGCCAGCAGCTTCGGCAGGGGCACAGATACGCAGTATTTT. Looking up the rest from reference TRBV5-1 and TRBJ2-3 gives the full variable domain: KAGVTQTPRYLIKTRGQQVTLSCSPISGHRSVSWYQQTPGQGLQFLFEYFSETQRNKGNFPGRFSGRQFSNSRSEMNVSTLELGDSALYLCASSFGRGTDTQYFGPGTRLTVL.